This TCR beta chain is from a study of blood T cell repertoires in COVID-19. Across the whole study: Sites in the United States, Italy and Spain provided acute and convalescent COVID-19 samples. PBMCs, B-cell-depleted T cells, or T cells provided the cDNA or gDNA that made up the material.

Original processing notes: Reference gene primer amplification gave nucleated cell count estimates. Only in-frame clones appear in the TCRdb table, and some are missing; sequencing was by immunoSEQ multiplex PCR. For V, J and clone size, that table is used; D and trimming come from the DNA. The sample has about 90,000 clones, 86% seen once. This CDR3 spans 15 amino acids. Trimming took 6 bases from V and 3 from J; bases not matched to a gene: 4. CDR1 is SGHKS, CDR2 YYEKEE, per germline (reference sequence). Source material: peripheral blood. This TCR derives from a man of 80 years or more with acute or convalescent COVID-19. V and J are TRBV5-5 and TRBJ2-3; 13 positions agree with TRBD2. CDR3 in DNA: TGTGCCAGCACTCGGGGACTAGCGGGGACAGATACGCAGTATTTT. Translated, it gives CASTRGLAGTDTQYF.